This T cell receptor (beta chain) was identified in a study of T cell responses to AZD1222 COVID-19 vaccine. A note on this clone: Its antigen is as yet unknown.

The germline CDR1 and CDR2 sequences are SEHNR and FQNEAQ (reference sequence). This CDR3 has 15 residues. Unmatched junction bases numbered 2, after V lost 2 bases and J lost 3 bases. Study-level results: Donors in the cohort were predominantly white British and more often female, and clonal diversity was possibly underestimated. Repertoire sampling occurred only after the peak T cell response. Only a handful of individuals given AZD1222 were seropositive at baseline. Vaccination with two AZD1222 doses was followed by a rise in Spike-specific TCR breadth and depth.

The protocol was immunoSEQ multiplex PCR, while the TCRdb copy is restricted to in-frame clones and leaves out a portion. The sample yields about 140,000 clones, about 89% seen once. Sequences were derived from peripheral blood, sampled on day 0 of AZD1222 vaccination. The genes are TRBV7-9 and TRBJ2-1; TRBD2 matches at 9 bases. This TCR was recovered from an adult in good health. Written as DNA, the CDR3 is TGTGCCAGCAGCTTAACGCGGGAGGGCTACAATGAGCAGTTCTTC. Translation gives CASSLTREGYNEQFF.